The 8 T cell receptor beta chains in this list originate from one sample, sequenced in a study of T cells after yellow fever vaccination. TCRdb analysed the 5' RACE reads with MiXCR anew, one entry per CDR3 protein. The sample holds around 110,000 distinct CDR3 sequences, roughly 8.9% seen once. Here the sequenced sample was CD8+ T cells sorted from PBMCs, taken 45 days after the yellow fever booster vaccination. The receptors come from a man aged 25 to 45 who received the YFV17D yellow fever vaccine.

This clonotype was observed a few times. The CDR3 loop reads CASSPYLSGTRINEQFF. The CDR3 DNA is TGTGCCAGCAGCCCCTATCTATCCGGGACTAGAATCAATGAGCAGTTCTTC. This chain joins TRBV14 and TRBJ2-1; 8 bases fit TRBD2. There are 17 residues in the CDR3. V shed 4 bases, J shed 6 bases, and the junction held 14 bases outside the gene matches. Germline V lookup: CDR1 SGHDN, CDR2 FVKESK.

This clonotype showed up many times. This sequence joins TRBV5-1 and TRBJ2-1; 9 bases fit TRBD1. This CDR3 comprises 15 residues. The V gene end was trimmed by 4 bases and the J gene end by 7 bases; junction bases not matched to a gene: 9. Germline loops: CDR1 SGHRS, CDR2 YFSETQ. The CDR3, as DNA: TGCGCCAGCAGCGGCCCGGGACAGGGCCGAAATGAGCAGTTCTTC. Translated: CASSGPGQGRNEQFF.

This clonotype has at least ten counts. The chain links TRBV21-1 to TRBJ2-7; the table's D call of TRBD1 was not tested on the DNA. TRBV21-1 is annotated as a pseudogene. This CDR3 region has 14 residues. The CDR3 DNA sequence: TGTGCCAGCAGCAAAGGGCAGGGGGTTTACGAGCAGTACTTC. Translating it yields CASSKGQGVYEQYF.

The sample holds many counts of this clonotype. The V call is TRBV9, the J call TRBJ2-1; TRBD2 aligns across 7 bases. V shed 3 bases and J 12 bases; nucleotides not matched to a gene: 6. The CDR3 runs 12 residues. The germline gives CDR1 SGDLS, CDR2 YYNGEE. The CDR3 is CASSGGGGGQFF. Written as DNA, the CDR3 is TGTGCCAGCAGCGGGGGGGGAGGCGGGCAGTTCTTC.

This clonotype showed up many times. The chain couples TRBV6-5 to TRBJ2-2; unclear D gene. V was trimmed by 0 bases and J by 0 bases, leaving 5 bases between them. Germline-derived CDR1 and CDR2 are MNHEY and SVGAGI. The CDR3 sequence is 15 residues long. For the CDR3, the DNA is TGTGCCAGCAGTTACTCGGCGGCGAACACCGGGGAGCTGTTTTTT. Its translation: CASSYSAANTGELFF.

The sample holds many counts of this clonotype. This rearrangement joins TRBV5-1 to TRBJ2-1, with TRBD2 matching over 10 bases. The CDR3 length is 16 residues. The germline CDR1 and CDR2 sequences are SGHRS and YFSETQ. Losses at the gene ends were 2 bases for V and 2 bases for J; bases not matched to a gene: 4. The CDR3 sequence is CASSFGLAEPYNEQFF. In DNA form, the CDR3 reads TGCGCCAGCAGCTTCGGACTAGCGGAGCCCTACAATGAGCAGTTCTTC.

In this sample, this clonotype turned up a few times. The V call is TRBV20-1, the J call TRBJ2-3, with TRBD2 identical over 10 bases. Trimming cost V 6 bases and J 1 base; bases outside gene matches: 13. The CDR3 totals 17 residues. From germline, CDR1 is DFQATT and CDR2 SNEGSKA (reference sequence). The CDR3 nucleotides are TGCAGTGCGGTCCTAGCGGGAGATTTAGCGGGCACAGATACGCAGTATTTT. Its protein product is CSAVLAGDLAGTDTQYF.

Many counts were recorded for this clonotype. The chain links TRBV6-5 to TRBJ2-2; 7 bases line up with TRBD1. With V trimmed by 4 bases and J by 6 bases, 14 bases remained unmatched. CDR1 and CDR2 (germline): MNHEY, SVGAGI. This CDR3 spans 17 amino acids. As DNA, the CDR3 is TGTGCCAGCAGTTTACTACCGGGACAGACAATATCCGGGGAGCTGTTTTTT. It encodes CASSLLPGQTISGELFF.